Listed here are 25 T cell receptor beta chains from one sample, sequenced in a study of blood T cell repertoires in COVID-19. TCRdb's table, derived via immunoSEQ multiplex PCR, lists solely in-frame clones and lacks some. Here the sample spans around 300,000 clones, under 90% being singletons. The sequencing input was PBMCs or T cells enriched from blood (not recorded which). The receptors were sampled from a woman aged 55-70 years who had recovered from COVID-19.

V usage is TRBV28 and J usage is TRBJ2-2, with D possibly matching TRBD1 (5 bases). The CDR3 extends over 16 amino acids. The ends were cut back, 3 bases at V and 6 bases at J, with 17 bases in the middle. Germline V gives CDR1 MDHEN, CDR2 SYDVKM. In nucleotides, the CDR3 is TGTGCCAGCAGTTTTACGGACACCCCAAGCGCCGGGGAGCTGTTTTTT. Its translation: CASSFTDTPSAGELFF.

This chain links TRBV18 with TRBJ2-2, with D possibly TRBD2 on 5 matching bases. Trimming removed 5 bases from V and 4 bases from J, with 17 bases in between. Germline CDR1 reads KGHSH; CDR2 reads LQKENI. The CDR3 loop spans 16 amino acids. The CDR3 here is CASSTNWESGTGELFF. CDR3 nucleotides: TGTGCCAGCTCAACAAACTGGGAGTCGGGCACCGGGGAGCTGTTTTTT.

CDR3 loop: CASSQYWAGGLNEQFF. CDR3 nucleotides: TGTGCCAGCAGCCAGTACTGGGCGGGGGGCCTTAATGAGCAGTTCTTC. V is TRBV3-1 (or the pseudogene TRBV3-2) and J is TRBJ2-1, with TRBD2 matching 8 bases. Per the germline V gene, CDR1 is LGHDT and CDR2 is YNNKEL (reference sequence). The trim removed 3 bases at V and 7 bases at J, leaving 11 bases unmatched. The CDR3 runs 16 residues.

The rearrangement links TRBV9 to TRBJ2-3, with D perhaps matching TRBD2 (5 bases). Germline CDR1 reads SGDLS; CDR2 reads YYNGEE. This CDR3 is 15 amino acids long. Trimming removed 4 bases at V and 1 base at J, with 13 bases between. CDR3 DNA sequence: TGTGCCAGCAGCAGCCGGGAATTTCGCACAGATACGCAGTATTTT. Translation gives CASSSREFRTDTQYF.

The chain employs TRBV6-5 and TRBJ2-2, with a possible D match to TRBD1 (5 bases). The CDR3 is 15 amino acids. The V end was cut by 10 bases, the J end by 2 bases, with 17 bases between. CDR1 MNHEY and CDR2 SVGAGI come from the germline V gene. DNA for the CDR3: TGTGCCACCCAAGGAAGGGGCGAAAACACCGGGGAGCTGTTTTTT. Translation gives CATQGRGENTGELFF.

This clone came up once. The CDR3 protein is CASRKREAPYEQYF. CDR3 DNA: TGTGCCAGCAGGAAGCGGGAGGCCCCCTACGAGCAGTACTTC. This chain links TRBV6-6 with TRBJ2-7; TRBD2 matches 9 bases. The CDR3 is 14 residues long. J was trimmed by 2 bases and V by 6 bases; bases with no gene match: 5. Per germline, CDR1 MNHNY and CDR2 SVGAGI (reference sequence).

The sample holds a few counts of this clone. The chain couples TRBV5-4 to TRBJ1-1, with 8 nucleotides matching TRBD1. CDR3 length equals 16 residues. The germline gives CDR1 SGHNT, CDR2 YYREEE (reference sequence). The J segment lost 5 bases and the V segment lost 7 bases, leaving 16 bases of the junction unmatched. The DNA of the CDR3 is TGTGCCAGCGGTTCAGCCCTCAACAGGGGGTCGACTGAAGCTTTCTTT. This gives the protein CASGSALNRGSTEAFF. The variable domain in full, with the rest retrieved from reference TRBV5-4 and TRBJ1-1, is ETGVTQSPTHLIKTRGQQVTLRCSSQSGHNTVSWYQQALGQGPQFIFQYYREEENGRGNFPPRFSGLQFPNYSSELNVNALELDDSALYLCASGSALNRGSTEAFFGQGTRLTVV.

J is TRBJ2-7 and V is TRBV5-4; the D gene is possibly TRBD2 (6 bases). The germline V gene encodes CDR1 SGHNT and CDR2 YYREEE (reference sequence). The V end lost 4 bases, the J end lost 5 bases, and 16 bases lay between the germline ends. The CDR3 is 14 residues long. This chain's CDR3 is CASSTLLTGDEQYF. In nucleotides, the CDR3 is TGTGCCAGCAGCACTTTGTTGACGGGGGACGAGCAGTACTTC.

The chain uses TRBV7-2 and TRBJ2-3; D unresolved. The germline gives CDR1 SGHTA, CDR2 FQGNSA. CDR3 length equals 12 residues. V gave up 1 base and J gave up 8 bases, with 7 bases separating them. The CDR3 DNA is TGTGCCAGCAGCTTAGATCTAGGTACGCAGTATTTT. Translating gives CASSLDLGTQYF.

This chain uses TRBV9 with TRBJ1-3; D is unresolved. The CDR3 extends over 15 amino acids. Trimming pared 0 bases from V and 3 bases from J, leaving 10 bases between. CDR1 is SGDLS, CDR2 YYNGEE, per germline. The CDR3 here is CASSVAPGFGNTIYF. The CDR3 bases are TGTGCCAGCAGCGTAGCCCCGGGATTTGGAAACACCATATATTTT.

V gene TRBV28 combines with J gene TRBJ1-4, with D tentatively TRBD1 (5 bases). This CDR3 has 15 residues. Germline CDR1 and CDR2: MDHEN and SYDVKM. V lost 3 bases and J 0 bases, leaving 8 bases between the germline ends. Written as DNA, the CDR3 is TGTGCCAGCAGTTTCCAGGGCGCAACTAATGAAAAACTGTTTTTT. It specifies CASSFQGATNEKLFF.

V gene TRBV10-3 combines with J gene TRBJ1-1; D perhaps matches TRBD1 (5 bases). This CDR3 spans 14 amino acids. Trimming shortened V by 6 bases and J by 3 bases, and 14 bases separated the two germline ends. CDR1 is ENHRY and CDR2 is SYGVKD in the germline V gene. This chain's CDR3 is CAISLVRGDTEAFF. The CDR3 coding sequence is TGTGCCATCAGCCTCGTTCGGGGGGACACTGAAGCTTTCTTT.

This chain connects TRBV19 to TRBJ1-1, with D maybe TRBD1 (6 bases). CDR1 LNHDA and CDR2 SQIVND come from the germline V gene (reference sequence). The CDR3 extends over 15 amino acids. Trimming cost V 0 bases and J 1 base, with 9 bases left between them. In DNA form, the CDR3 reads TGTGCCAGTAGTATAGATGAGACAGGGAACACTGAAGCTTTCTTT. Its translation is CASSIDETGNTEAFF.

The V and J genes are TRBV3-1 (or the pseudogene TRBV3-2) and TRBJ2-3; the match to TRBD2 covers 9 bases. Germline CDR1 and CDR2: LGHDT and YNNKEL (reference sequence). With 1 base clipped from V and 6 bases from J, the junction kept 5 bases outside the gene matches. The CDR3 sequence is 15 residues long. The CDR3 protein is CASSQGLAVRDTQYF. The CDR3 nucleotides are TGTGCCAGCAGCCAAGGACTAGCGGTGCGGGATACGCAGTATTTT.

The rearrangement joins TRBV28 to TRBJ1-1, with D perhaps matching TRBD1 (5 bases). V lost 5 bases and J 1 base, leaving 11 bases between the germline ends. This CDR3 has 14 residues. Germline CDR1 MDHEN, CDR2 SYDVKM. The CDR3 DNA is TGTGCCAGCAGTCCTCGGGGGTGGAACACTGAAGCTTTCTTT. This codes for CASSPRGWNTEAFF.

The gene calls are TRBV28 and TRBJ1-1, with TRBD1 matching over 7 bases. Germline CDR1 and CDR2: MDHEN and SYDVKM. Trimming cost V 8 bases and J 13 bases; bases outside gene matches: 13. This CDR3 has 12 residues. CDR3 protein: CASCSTDRRNFF. The CDR3 bases are TGTGCCAGCTGTTCAACGGACAGGAGGAATTTCTTT. The full variable domain, with the rest looked up from reference TRBV28 and TRBJ1-1, is DVKVTQSSRYLVKRTGEKVFLECVQDMDHENMFWYRQDPGLGLRLIYFSYDVKMKEKGDIPEGYSVSREKKERFSLILESASTNQTSMYLCASCSTDRRNFFGQGTRLTVV.

The chain employs TRBV7-9 and TRBJ2-7; weak D call: TRBD1 (6 bases). Germline CDR1 SEHNR, CDR2 FQNEAQ (reference sequence). The CDR3 extends over 15 amino acids. V gave up 4 bases and J gave up 7 bases, with 20 bases separating them. This CDR3 is CASSSGDLQGVEQYF. CDR3 sequence (DNA): TGTGCCAGCAGCTCAGGGGACCTTCAAGGTGTAGAGCAGTACTTC.

This rearrangement joins TRBV7-2 to TRBJ2-1; 11 positions agree with TRBD2. This CDR3 region has 15 residues. Germline CDR1 is SGHTA and CDR2 is FQGNSA. The ends lost 2 bases at V and 10 bases at J; junction bases unmatched: 7. CDR3 DNA: TGTGCCAGCAGCTTAATTCTAGCGGGAGGATGGGAGCAGTTCTTC. Its translation is CASSLILAGGWEQFF.

This chain uses TRBV27 with TRBJ1-5, with D perhaps TRBD1 (5 bases). The CDR3 is 14 residues long. Trimming stripped 8 bases from V and 3 bases from J, with 14 bases between. Looked up from germline, CDR1 is MNHEY and CDR2 is SMNVEV (reference sequence). DNA of the CDR3: TGTGCCAGCGGGCGTGGGGCCCCCAATCAGCCCCAGCATTTT. Translating it yields CASGRGAPNQPQHF.

The DNA of the CDR3 is TGCGCCAGCAGCCACCTACAAGGAGGTTCGGCGAATGGCTACACCTTC. Translating it yields CASSHLQGGSANGYTF. The chain links TRBV4-1 to TRBJ1-2, with D unclear. The CDR3 has 16 residues. From germline, CDR1 is MGHRA and CDR2 YSYEKL. Between the trimmed V and J ends, which lost 3 bases and 6 bases, there was a span of 20 bases.

V is TRBV19 and J is TRBJ2-3; 9 nucleotides agree with TRBD2. With V trimmed by 7 bases and J by 4 bases, 9 bases remained unmatched. The CDR3 length is 15 residues. Germline V gene sequence: CDR1 LNHDA, CDR2 SQIVND (reference sequence). For the CDR3, the DNA is TGTGCCAGTATGGCGGCGGGAGGGCCCGCAGATACGCAGTATTTT. Translated, it gives CASMAAGGPADTQYF. The variable domain in full, with the rest retrieved from reference TRBV19 and TRBJ2-3, is DGGITQSPKYLFRKEGQNVTLSCEQNLNHDAMYWYRQDPGQGLRLIYYSQIVNDFQKGDIAEGYSVSREKKESFPLTVTSAQKNPTAFYLCASMAAGGPADTQYFGPGTRLTVL.

J is TRBJ1-2 and V is TRBV30; D uncertain. This CDR3 contains 12 residues. Trimming removed 5 bases at V and 2 bases at J, with 9 bases between. The germline CDR1 and CDR2 sequences are GTSNPN and SVGIG (reference sequence). CDR3 nucleotide sequence: TGTGCCTGGGACAATAAAAACTATGGCTACACCTTC. Translated, it gives CAWDNKNYGYTF.

This chain joins TRBV10-3 and TRBJ2-2; D might be TRBD1 (6 bases). There are 13 residues in the CDR3. V was pared by 7 bases and J by 0 bases, with 6 bases between. The germline gives CDR1 ENHRY, CDR2 SYGVKD. This chain's CDR3 is CAITGANTGELFF. The DNA for the CDR3 is TGTGCCATCACAGGGGCGAACACCGGGGAGCTGTTTTTT.

The gene calls are TRBV5-1 and TRBJ1-1, with D unresolved. The CDR3 is 14 amino acids. Germline V lookup: CDR1 SGHRS, CDR2 YFSETQ. V was trimmed by 4 bases and J by 0 bases, leaving 10 bases between them. The CDR3 loop is CASSRLGMNTEAFF. CDR3 nucleotides: TGCGCCAGCAGCCGACTCGGCATGAACACTGAAGCTTTCTTT.

The chain links TRBV28 to TRBJ2-7; D is undetermined. V gave up 4 bases and J gave up 3 bases, with 10 bases separating them. This CDR3 comprises 13 residues. Germline CDR1 MDHEN, CDR2 SYDVKM. CDR3 amino acids: CASSSPQNYEQYF. In DNA form, the CDR3 reads TGTGCCAGCAGTTCCCCGCAGAACTACGAGCAGTACTTC.